This passage covers 31 T cell receptor beta chains from one sample sequenced in a study of patients and donors after allogeneic stem cell transplantation. TCRdb reprocessed the RT-PCR reads with MiXCR, giving one entry per CDR3 protein. Of over 150,000 distinct CDR3 sequences listed, over 25% are singletons. Sequencing used blood, either unsorted or a sorted T cell fraction (not recorded which). The receptors originated from a human donor who was either an allogeneic HSCT recipient or a stem cell or donor lymphocyte infusion donor (not recorded which). It is not recorded whose cells these are; they may come from a transplant donor.

The chain employs TRBV7-2 and TRBJ1-1; D not certain. CDR3 length equals 13 residues. Per the germline V gene, CDR1 is SGHTA and CDR2 is FQGNSA. The germline V and J ends were trimmed by 2 bases and 8 bases, with 12 bases remaining between them. Written as DNA, the CDR3 is TGTGCCAGCAGCTTACTCATCCTTGTAGAAGCTTTCTTT. It encodes CASSLLILVEAFF.

The rearrangement joins TRBV7-3 to TRBJ2-1, with D possibly matching TRBD1 (6 bases). Germline V gives CDR1 SGHTA, CDR2 FQGTGA. The CDR3 length is 17 residues. V was pared by 1 base and J by 6 bases, with 19 bases between. The CDR3 loop is CASSLMGGTLGGNEQFF. The CDR3 DNA follows: TGTGCCAGCAGCTTAATGGGTGGGACCTTAGGGGGCAATGAGCAGTTCTTC.

The CDR3 loop reads CATSRATTNYGYTF. The CDR3 region has the DNA TGTGCCACCAGCAGAGCGACAACTAACTATGGCTACACCTTC. V gene TRBV15 combines with J gene TRBJ1-2; D is ambiguous. The germline V gene has CDR1 LNHNV and CDR2 YYDKDF (reference sequence). This CDR3 comprises 14 residues. Trimming cost V 1 base and J 0 bases, with 6 bases left between them.

This clonotype appeared a single time. The chain combines TRBV27 with TRBJ2-3; possibly TRBD1 for D (6 bases). V was clipped by 4 bases and J by 0 bases, with 14 bases between them. This CDR3 is built from 16 residues. Germline V gives CDR1 MNHEY, CDR2 SMNVEV (reference sequence). The CDR3 is CASSSSPGVSTDTQYF. CDR3 coding DNA: TGTGCCAGCAGTTCCTCCCCAGGGGTCAGCACAGATACGCAGTATTTT.

CDR3 sequence (DNA): TGCGCCAGCAGCCAAGGGGAGCAAGGCGAGCAGTACTTC. This encodes CASSQGEQGEQYF. This rearrangement joins TRBV4-3 to TRBJ2-7, with D possibly being TRBD2 (5 bases). CDR1 is LGHNA, CDR2 YSLEER, per germline. This CDR3 has 13 amino acids. Trimming left V 1 base short and J 6 bases short, with 10 bases between.

V gene TRBV14 combines with J gene TRBJ1-1; no clear D gene. Trimming cost V 4 bases and J 4 bases, with 13 bases left between them. CDR3 length equals 14 residues. CDR1 is SGHDN and CDR2 is FVKESK in the germline V gene. The CDR3 DNA reads TGTGCCAGCAGCCGAGTACCCCGGGGCACTGAAGCTTTCTTT. Amino acids: CASSRVPRGTEAFF. Based on the CDR3 plus reference TRBV14 and TRBJ1-1, the full variable domain is EAGVTQFPSHSVIEKGQTVTLRCDPISGHDNLYWYRRVMGKEIKFLLHFVKESKQDESGMPNNRFLAERTGGTYSTLKVQPAELEDSGVYFCASSRVPRGTEAFFGQGTRLTVV.

The V call is TRBV4-3, the J call TRBJ2-1, with TRBD2 matching over 8 bases. Germline CDR1 and CDR2: LGHNA and YSLEER. J lost 2 bases, V lost 3 bases, and 6 bases had no gene match. CDR3 length: 16 amino acids. The CDR3: CASSQGLLAAYNEQFF. The DNA for the CDR3 is TGCGCCAGCAGCCAGGGTTTACTAGCGGCCTACAATGAGCAGTTCTTC.

The J gene is TRBJ2-3, the V gene TRBV7-2; TRBD2 agrees at 11 bases. V lost 4 bases and J lost 4; bases outside the gene matches: 4. CDR3 length: 15 residues. The V gene's germline CDR1 is SGHTA and CDR2 FQGNSA. CDR3 protein: CASSYIAGGADTQYF. CDR3 sequence (DNA): TGTGCCAGCAGCTATATAGCGGGAGGGGCAGATACGCAGTATTTT.

This clonotype was counted between two and nine times. The J gene is TRBJ2-1, the V gene TRBV4-2; maybe TRBD1 (5 bases). Germline V lookup: CDR1 LGHNA, CDR2 YNFKEQ. The CDR3 consists of 13 residues. V dropped 5 bases and J dropped 3 bases, with 8 bases sitting between them. The CDR3 reads CASSATGYNEQFF. CDR3 DNA: TGTGCCAGCAGCGCAACAGGCTACAATGAGCAGTTCTTC.

This clonotype came up a few times. This chain uses TRBV6-5 with TRBJ1-5; 11 bases line up with TRBD1. The CDR3 sequence is 16 residues long. Losses at the gene ends were 0 bases for V and 6 bases for J; bases not matched to a gene: 4. The V gene's germline CDR1 is MNHEY and CDR2 SVGAGI. CDR3 sequence reads: CASSYSKGTGGQPQHF. CDR3 bases: TGTGCCAGCAGTTACTCGAAGGGGACAGGGGGTCAGCCCCAGCATTTT.

This clonotype was detected only a few times. The chain combines TRBV5-1 with TRBJ1-5, with D possibly being TRBD1 (5 bases). The CDR3 sequence is 15 residues long. The V gene's germline CDR1 is SGHRS and CDR2 YFSETQ. Trimming removed 1 base at V and 2 bases at J, with 10 bases between. CDR3 bases: TGCGCCAGCAGCTTGAACGGGGCAGGCAATCAGCCCCAGCATTTT. This sequence encodes CASSLNGAGNQPQHF.

The table lists this clonotype with a few counts. CDR3 coding DNA: TGCGCCAGCAGCTTCTCTAGCGGGTCCTACGAGCAGTACTTC. It encodes CASSFSSGSYEQYF. The rearrangement joins TRBV5-1 to TRBJ2-7; 8 bases map to TRBD2. J was trimmed by 1 base and V by 2 bases; bases with no gene match: 2. Germline values: CDR1 SGHRS, CDR2 YFSETQ. CDR3 length equals 14 residues. Combining the CDR3 with reference TRBV5-1 and TRBJ2-7 gives the whole variable domain KAGVTQTPRYLIKTRGQQVTLSCSPISGHRSVSWYQQTPGQGLQFLFEYFSETQRNKGNFPGRFSGRQFSNSRSEMNVSTLELGDSALYLCASSFSSGSYEQYFGPGTRLTVT.

The V and J genes are TRBV7-9 and TRBJ2-5, with a tentative D call TRBD2 (6 bases). Trimming left V 5 bases short and J 7 bases short, with 20 bases between. The CDR3 is made up of 15 amino acids. From germline, CDR1 is SEHNR and CDR2 FQNEAQ (reference sequence). CDR3 sequence: CASSPWTGREVTQYF. In DNA form, the CDR3 reads TGTGCCAGCAGCCCCTGGACGGGCAGGGAGGTGACCCAGTACTTC.

This clonotype was seen a few times. V and J are TRBV7-2 and TRBJ1-5, with unresolved D. This CDR3 spans 15 amino acids. The ends were cut back, 6 bases at V and 4 bases at J, with 16 bases in the middle. Germline values: CDR1 SGHTA, CDR2 FQGNSA. The CDR3 here is CASSPASGGNQPQHF. The CDR3 DNA sequence: TGTGCCAGCAGTCCTGCCTCGGGAGGGAATCAGCCCCAGCATTTT.

This clonotype has more than one count but fewer than ten. V gene TRBV7-2 combines with J gene TRBJ1-5, with D maybe TRBD1 (5 bases). The CDR3 has 16 residues. Looked up from germline, CDR1 is SGHTA and CDR2 is FQGNSA. V was trimmed by 1 base and J by 2 bases, leaving 12 bases between them. The CDR3 sequence: CASSLEAQAGNQPQHF. The CDR3 DNA sequence: TGTGCCAGCAGCTTAGAGGCACAGGCGGGCAATCAGCCCCAGCATTTT.

This clonotype has just a few counts. The chain carries TRBV29-1 and TRBJ1-2, with D perhaps matching TRBD1 (6 bases). Germline CDR1 and CDR2: SQVTM and ANQGSEA. This CDR3 has 12 residues. V lost 8 bases, J lost 8 bases, and 18 bases lay in between. Here the CDR3 DNA reads TGCAGCTCTGAAGGGGGGGGGCACGGCTACACCTTC. Amino acid sequence: CSSEGGGHGYTF. The full variable domain, in which reference TRBV29-1 and TRBJ1-2 provide the parts outside the CDR3, is SAVISQKPSRDICQRGTSLTIQCQVDSQVTMMFWYRQQPGQSLTLIATANQGSEATYESGFVIDKFPISRPNLTFSTLTVSNMSPEDSSIYLCSSEGGGHGYTFGSGTRLTVV.

This clonotype was seen more than once but under ten times. The chain recombines TRBV20-1 with TRBJ1-6; tentatively, D is TRBD1 (5 bases). There are 15 residues in the CDR3. V lost 0 bases, J lost 10 bases, and 16 bases lay in between. CDR1 and CDR2 (germline): DFQATT, SNEGSKA (reference sequence). The CDR3 reads CSARDAGRSRSPLHF. CDR3 in DNA: TGCAGTGCTAGAGATGCAGGGCGAAGCAGGTCACCCCTCCACTTT.

The gene calls are TRBV7-2 and TRBJ2-3; perhaps TRBD1 as D (5 bases). The CDR3 has 17 amino acids. The germline gives CDR1 SGHTA, CDR2 FQGNSA. V gave up 0 bases and J gave up 3 bases, with 16 bases separating them. The CDR3 loop reads CASSLAPMGRATDTQYF. CDR3 bases: TGTGCCAGCAGCTTAGCGCCCATGGGCAGGGCAACAGATACGCAGTATTTT.

V usage is TRBV11-1 and J usage is TRBJ2-7; D is ambiguous. V lost 0 bases, J lost 3 bases, and 9 bases lay in between. The length of the CDR3 is 14 residues. CDR1 is SGHAT, CDR2 FQDESV, per germline (reference sequence). This CDR3 reads CASSLAGDNYEQYF. CDR3 bases: TGTGCCAGCAGCTTAGCCGGAGACAACTACGAGCAGTACTTC. Using reference TRBV11-1 and TRBJ2-7 for the parts outside the CDR3, the full variable domain is EAEVAQSPRYKITEKSQAVAFWCDPISGHATLYWYRQILGQGPELLVQFQDESVVDDSQLPKDRFSAERLKGVDSTLKIQPAELGDSAMYLCASSLAGDNYEQYFGPGTRLTVT.

This clonotype was recorded at least ten times. The rearrangement links TRBV10-3 to TRBJ1-3; D is unclear. Trimming cost V 7 bases and J 0 bases, with 13 bases left between them. The CDR3 is made up of 15 amino acids. Looked up from germline, CDR1 is ENHRY and CDR2 is SYGVKD. The CDR3 DNA reads TGTGCCATCAAGCAGGACTCTTACTCTGGAAACACCATATATTTT. Its protein is CAIKQDSYSGNTIYF.

This clonotype was seen only a few times. This sequence joins TRBV4-3 and TRBJ2-1; 7 bases agree with TRBD2. Per the germline V gene, CDR1 is LGHNA and CDR2 is YSLEER. The CDR3 contains 16 residues. The V and J ends lost 2 bases and 5 bases, in that order; junction bases with no gene match: 9. CDR3 in amino acids: CASSQFAGTTDNEQFF. The CDR3 DNA is TGCGCCAGCAGCCAATTTGCCGGGACTACTGACAATGAGCAGTTCTTC.

This clonotype was observed a handful of times. CDR3 in DNA: TGCAGTGCTAGAGCTGCTAGCGGATTTCCCTACGAGCAGTACTTC. Protein sequence: CSARAASGFPYEQYF. V gene TRBV20-1 combines with J gene TRBJ2-7, with TRBD2 matching 7 bases. CDR1 DFQATT and CDR2 SNEGSKA come from the germline V gene (reference sequence). The CDR3 is made up of 15 amino acids. J gave up 2 bases and V 1 base, and 8 bases lay outside the gene matches.

As concerns this clonotype: Possible read error: a much larger clone is one base away. The chain combines TRBV5-6 with TRBJ1-5; D is unclear. The germline gives CDR1 SGHDT, CDR2 YYEEEE. The length of the CDR3 is 17 residues. V was pared by 4 bases and J by 0 bases, with 17 bases between. This CDR3 is CASSLGPVLHSNQPQHF. The CDR3, as DNA: TGTGCCAGCAGCCTAGGTCCAGTCCTCCATAGCAATCAGCCCCAGCATTTT.

The rearrangement links TRBV29-1 to TRBJ2-5; a weak D match, TRBD2 (6 bases). Germline V gene sequence: CDR1 SQVTM, CDR2 ANQGSEA. Trimming took off 2 bases at V and 2 bases at J, with 12 bases between the two ends. This CDR3 contains 14 residues. For the CDR3, the DNA is TGCAGCGTTGAACTGGCGGGAAGACAAGAGACCCAGTACTTC. It translates to CSVELAGRQETQYF.

This clonotype was seen ten or more times. The chain carries TRBV18 and TRBJ1-4; 7 nucleotides agree with TRBD1. The CDR3 loop spans 14 amino acids. The ends lost 3 bases at V and 10 bases at J; junction bases unmatched: 8. The germline V gene encodes CDR1 KGHSH and CDR2 LQKENI. The CDR3 spells CASSPTGALGKLFF. CDR3 coding DNA: TGTGCCAGCTCACCTACAGGGGCCCTGGGAAAACTGTTTTTT.

CDR3 in amino acids: CSARVGSTDTQYF. In DNA, the CDR3 is TGCAGTGCTAGAGTCGGCAGCACAGATACGCAGTATTTT. V gene TRBV20-1 combines with J gene TRBJ2-3, with D uncertain. The V gene lost 1 base and the J gene lost 0 bases, with 5 bases spanning the gap. The CDR3 sequence is 13 residues long. Germline V CDR1 and CDR2: DFQATT, SNEGSKA (reference sequence).

V usage is TRBV7-8 and J usage is TRBJ2-3; the D is unclear. Trimming left V 1 base short and J 5 bases short, with 10 bases between. CDR1 and CDR2 from the germline V gene are SGHVS and FQNEAQ. This CDR3 region has 14 residues. The DNA of the CDR3 is TGTGCCAGCAGCTTAGGTAGTGCAGGAGATACGCAGTATTTT. Its translation is CASSLGSAGDTQYF.

This chain connects TRBV20-1 to TRBJ2-3, with no clear D. V was trimmed by 3 bases and J by 0 bases, leaving 4 bases between them. CDR1 and CDR2 from the germline V gene are DFQATT and SNEGSKA (reference sequence). CDR3 length: 12 residues. CDR3 sequence reads: CSASSSTDTQYF. In DNA form, the CDR3 reads TGCAGTGCTAGCTCTAGCACAGATACGCAGTATTTT.

V and J are TRBV24-1 and TRBJ2-3; D not resolved. Germline-derived CDR1 and CDR2 are KGHDR and SFDVKD. V lost 2 bases and J lost 0, with 14 bases in between. This CDR3 contains 17 residues. CDR3 nucleotide sequence: TGTGCCACCAGTGATTCATCCTCGGGCCGAAGCACAGATACGCAGTATTTT. Translating it yields CATSDSSSGRSTDTQYF.

This clonotype was picked up a small number of times. The chain links TRBV29-1 to TRBJ2-1, with 9 bases aligning to TRBD1. CDR1 is SQVTM, CDR2 ANQGSEA, per germline. With 4 bases clipped from V and 7 bases from J, the junction kept 5 bases outside the gene matches. CDR3 length: 13 residues. This CDR3 reads CSVGGTGINEQFF. CDR3 DNA sequence: TGCAGCGTTGGGGGGACAGGGATTAATGAGCAGTTCTTC.

The J gene is TRBJ2-7, the V gene TRBV7-9; 7 bases match TRBD1. The germline gives CDR1 SEHNR, CDR2 FQNEAQ (reference sequence). V lost 2 bases, J lost 2 bases, and 6 bases stayed unmatched. The CDR3 has 15 amino acids. CDR3 sequence reads: CASSLLSQGAYEQYF. CDR3 sequence (DNA): TGTGCCAGCAGCTTACTGAGTCAGGGGGCCTACGAGCAGTACTTC.